What follows is one T cell receptor beta chain and its context. CDR1 and CDR2 from the germline V gene are SGDLS and YYNGEE. The CDR3 covers 16 residues. V lost 0 bases, J lost 4 bases, and 16 bases lay in between. The data are from a study of control samples from healthy donors and cancer patients. The protocol was immunoSEQ multiplex PCR, while the TCRdb copy is restricted to in-frame clones and leaves out a portion. The sample consists of 97,000 or so clones, under 95% of them appearing once. The chain links TRBV9 to TRBJ1-1, with D hard to call. Sequenced material: blood. This receptor was taken from a woman between 18 and 29 years old in good health. CDR3 bases: TGTGCCAGCAGCGTAGCTTTTGACATTTGGGGCACTGAAGCTTTCTTT. Amino acids: CASSVAFDIWGTEAFF.